One sample yielded the 9 T cell receptor beta chains listed below, sequenced in a study of regulatory T cells in long-lasting Graves disease (dated by TCRdb to the early 2020s). Library creation used multiplex PCR. The instrument given in TCRdb is Illumina HiSeq 4000. To build TCR beta libraries, CDR3 regions were amplified by Arm-PCR using iRepertoire HTBI primers. Using fastp trimming at Q25 and MiXCR clonotype assembly, TCRdb reanalyzed the public sequencing data and kept in-frame beta chains. For every CDR3 protein sequence, its rows merge into one entry that carries the most common genes and DNA. A total of more than 450,000 distinct CDR3 sequences appear in this sample, about a sixth of them only once. The ten top clones hold roughly an eighth of the sample. In light of the paper, this sample's time point label describes: newly diagnosed GD, antithyroid drugs for less than 3 months. RNA was extracted from PBMCs in TRIzol for both TCR sequencing and RNA sequencing.

These same records also appear under a second study, on T cells in Graves' hyperthyroidism and ophthalmopathy.

Source: peripheral blood mononuclear cells (PBMCs), taken at new diagnosis, from a patient treated with antithyroid drugs. These receptors originate from a man aged 40-49 years with Graves disease. Donor details come from another sample of the same person, matched by shared clones.

This clonotype appeared a few times. The chain is built from TRBV7-9 and TRBJ2-1; 8 positions match TRBD2. This CDR3 spans 14 amino acids. Per the germline V gene, CDR1 is SEHNR and CDR2 is FQNEAQ (reference sequence). The trim removed 2 bases at V and 10 bases at J, leaving 7 bases unmatched. The CDR3 DNA reads TGTGCCAGCAGCTTAACGAATAGCGGGAACGAGCAGTTCTTC. This encodes CASSLTNSGNEQFF.

This clonotype was recorded many times. The DNA for the CDR3 is TGTGCCAGCAGCGTAGGGACTAGCGCAAACTACGAGCAGTACTTC. Translation gives CASSVGTSANYEQYF. V and J are TRBV9 and TRBJ2-7, with 9 bases aligning to TRBD2. Germline V gene data show CDR1 as SGDLS and CDR2 as YYNGEE. After removal of 0 bases from V and 3 bases from J, the junction contained 4 bases not matched to a gene. CDR3 length: 15 residues.

This clonotype was seen at least ten times. The chain combines TRBV20-1 with TRBJ2-7, with 11 bases identical to TRBD1. Trimming took 6 bases from V and 1 from J; bases not matched to a gene: 2. The CDR3 is 13 residues long. The germline gives CDR1 DFQATT, CDR2 SNEGSKA (reference sequence). CDR3 in DNA: TGCAGTGCCGGGACAGGGGGATCCTACGAGCAGTACTTC. Translating it yields CSAGTGGSYEQYF.

The J gene is TRBJ2-5, the V gene TRBV5-1, with 8 bases aligning to TRBD1. From germline, CDR1 is SGHRS and CDR2 YFSETQ. The J segment lost 5 bases and the V segment lost 5 bases, leaving 8 bases of the junction unmatched. The CDR3 is 14 amino acids. CDR3 nucleotides: TGCGCCAGCAGTTCTCCGGACAGGGTCGAGACCCAGTACTTC. Its translation is CASSSPDRVETQYF.

The J gene is TRBJ1-1, the V gene TRBV20-1; 9 nucleotides line up with TRBD1. Germline values: CDR1 DFQATT, CDR2 SNEGSKA (reference sequence). The CDR3 contains 14 residues. V shed 6 bases, J shed 5 bases, and the junction held 10 bases outside the gene matches. CDR3: CSALGTGRRTEAFF. In DNA, the CDR3 is TGCAGTGCGCTGGGGACAGGGCGGCGGACTGAAGCTTTCTTT.

This clonotype has ten or more counts. The J gene is TRBJ2-7, the V gene TRBV11-2, with a tentative D call TRBD2 (6 bases). In germline, CDR1 is SGHAT, CDR2 FQNNGV. Deletions cut 0 bases from V and 11 bases from J, with 17 bases between. There are 14 residues in the CDR3. The CDR3 region is CASSLEWASVKEYF. As DNA, the CDR3 is TGTGCCAGCAGCTTAGAGTGGGCTAGCGTCAAAGAGTACTTC.

The chain employs TRBV20-1 and TRBJ1-2; 12 nucleotides align to TRBD1. The CDR3 spans 14 residues. V was clipped by 5 bases and J by 5 bases; unmatched bases: 6. Germline-derived CDR1 and CDR2 are DFQATT and SNEGSKA (reference sequence). DNA for the CDR3: TGCAGTGCTGAAGGGACAGGGGGCCGATATGGCTACACCTTC. Translation: CSAEGTGGRYGYTF.

This clonotype turned up a few times. The J gene is TRBJ2-5, the V gene TRBV2; 10 bases agree with TRBD2. The CDR3 totals 15 residues. After removal of 3 bases from V and 5 bases from J, the junction contained 6 bases not matched to a gene. Germline CDR1 is SNHLY and CDR2 is FYNNEI. The CDR3 nucleotides read TGTGCCAGCAGTGACCAACTAGCGGGACAGGAGACCCAGTACTTC. This codes for CASSDQLAGQETQYF.

The V and J genes are TRBV2 and TRBJ2-3; D gene ambiguous. The CDR3 has 14 residues. Germline V gene data show CDR1 as SNHLY and CDR2 as FYNNEI. Trimming took off 6 bases at V and 3 bases at J, with 13 bases between the two ends. The CDR3: CASRTGRFTDTQYF. The DNA for the CDR3 is TGTGCCAGCAGGACCGGCAGATTTACAGATACGCAGTATTTT. The full variable domain, completed using reference TRBV2 and TRBJ2-3, is EPEVTQTPSHQVTQMGQEVILRCVPISNHLYFYWYRQILGQKVEFLVSFYNNEISEKSEIFDDQFSVERPDGSNFTLKIRSTKLEDSAMYFCASRTGRFTDTQYFGPGTRLTVL.